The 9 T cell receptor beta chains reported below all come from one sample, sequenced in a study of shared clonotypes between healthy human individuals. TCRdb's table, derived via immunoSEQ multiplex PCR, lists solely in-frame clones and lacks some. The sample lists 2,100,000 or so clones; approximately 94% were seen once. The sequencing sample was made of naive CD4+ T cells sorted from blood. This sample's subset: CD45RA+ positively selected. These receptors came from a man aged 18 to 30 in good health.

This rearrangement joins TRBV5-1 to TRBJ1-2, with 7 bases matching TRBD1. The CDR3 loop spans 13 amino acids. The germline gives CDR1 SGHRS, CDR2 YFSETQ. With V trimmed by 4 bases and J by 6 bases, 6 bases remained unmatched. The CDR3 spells CASSPDRVHGYTF. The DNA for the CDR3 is TGCGCCAGCAGCCCTGACAGGGTTCATGGCTACACCTTC.

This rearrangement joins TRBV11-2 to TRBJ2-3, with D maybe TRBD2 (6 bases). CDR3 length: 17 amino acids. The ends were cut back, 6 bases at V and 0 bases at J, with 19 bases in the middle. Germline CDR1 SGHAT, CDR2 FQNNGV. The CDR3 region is CASSFLTGDRSTDTQYF. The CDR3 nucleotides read TGTGCCAGCAGTTTCCTAACGGGGGACCGTAGCACAGATACGCAGTATTTT.

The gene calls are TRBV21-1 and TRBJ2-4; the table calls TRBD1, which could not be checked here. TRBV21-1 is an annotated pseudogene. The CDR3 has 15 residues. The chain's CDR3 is CASSKGTLAKNIQYF. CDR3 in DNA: TGTGCCAGCAGCAAGGGCACCTTAGCCAAAAACATTCAGTACTTC.

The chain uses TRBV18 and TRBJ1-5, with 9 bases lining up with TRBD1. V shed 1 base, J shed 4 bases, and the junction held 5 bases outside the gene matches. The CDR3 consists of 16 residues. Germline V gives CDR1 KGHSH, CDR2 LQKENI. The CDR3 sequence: CASSPLGTGPNQPQHF. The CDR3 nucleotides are TGTGCCAGCTCACCACTCGGGACAGGGCCTAATCAGCCCCAGCATTTT.

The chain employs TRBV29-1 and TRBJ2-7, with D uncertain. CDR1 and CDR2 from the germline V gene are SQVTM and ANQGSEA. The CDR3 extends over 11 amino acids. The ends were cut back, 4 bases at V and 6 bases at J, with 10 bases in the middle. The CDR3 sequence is CSVVSDFEQYF. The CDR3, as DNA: TGCAGCGTTGTGTCTGATTTCGAGCAGTACTTC.

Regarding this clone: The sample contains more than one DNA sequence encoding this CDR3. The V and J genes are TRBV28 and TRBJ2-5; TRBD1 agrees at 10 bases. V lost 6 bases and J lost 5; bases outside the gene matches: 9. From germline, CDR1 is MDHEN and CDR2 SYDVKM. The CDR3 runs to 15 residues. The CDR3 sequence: CASSLPTGGLETQYF. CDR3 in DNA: TGTGCCAGCAGCCTTCCGACAGGGGGCTTGGAGACCCAGTACTTC. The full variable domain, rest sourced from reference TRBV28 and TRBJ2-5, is DVKVTQSSRYLVKRTGEKVFLECVQDMDHENMFWYRQDPGLGLRLIYFSYDVKMKEKGDIPEGYSVSREKKERFSLILESASTNQTSMYLCASSLPTGGLETQYFGPGTRLLVL.

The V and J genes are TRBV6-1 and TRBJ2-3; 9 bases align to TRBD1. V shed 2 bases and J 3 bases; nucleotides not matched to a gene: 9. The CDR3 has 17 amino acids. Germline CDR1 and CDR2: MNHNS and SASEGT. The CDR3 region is CASSERDRAFGTDTQYF. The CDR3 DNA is TGTGCCAGCAGTGAAAGGGACAGGGCTTTTGGTACAGATACGCAGTATTTT.

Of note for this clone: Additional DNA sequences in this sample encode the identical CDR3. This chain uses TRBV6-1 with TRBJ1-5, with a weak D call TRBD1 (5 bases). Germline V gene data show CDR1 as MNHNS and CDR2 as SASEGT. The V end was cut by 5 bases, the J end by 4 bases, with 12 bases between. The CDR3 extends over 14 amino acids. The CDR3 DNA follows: TGTGCCAGCAGTCTGACGGGGGGGAATCAGCCCCAGCATTTT. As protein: CASSLTGGNQPQHF.

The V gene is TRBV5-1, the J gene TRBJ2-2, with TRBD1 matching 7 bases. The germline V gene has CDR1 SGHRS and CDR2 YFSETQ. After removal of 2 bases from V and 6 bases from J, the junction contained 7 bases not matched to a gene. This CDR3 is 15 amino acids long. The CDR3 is CASSFGDRVPGELFF. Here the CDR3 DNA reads TGCGCCAGCAGCTTCGGAGACAGGGTCCCCGGGGAGCTGTTTTTT.